The 4 T cell receptor beta chains reported below all come from one sample, sequenced in a study of breast tumors, draining lymph nodes, adjacent tissues. Via MiXCR, TCRdb re-called the multiplex PCR reads, giving one row per CDR3 protein. The data show tens of thousands of distinct CDR3 sequences, roughly 40% seen once. The sample taken for sequencing was breast tumor tissue. Source of these receptors: a female donor with breast cancer. Some clones in this sample may be carry-over from other donors' samples.

As regards this clonotype: Germline is not matched at one junction end, which may reflect a read error. V is TRBV7-2 and J is TRBJ1-6, with D unclear. The CDR3 extends over 15 amino acids. Germline CDR1 reads SGHTA; CDR2 reads FQGNSA. In nucleotides, the CDR3 is TGTGCCAGCAGCCCTCCGGGAGGGTCTAATCCACCCCTCCACTTT. This translates into CASSPPGGSNPPLHF.

This clonotype was observed at least ten times. This chain joins TRBV11-1 and TRBJ2-2, with 8 bases that match TRBD2. V dropped 1 base and J dropped 7; count of bases not matched to a gene: 11. Germline V lookup: CDR1 SGHAT, CDR2 FQDESV (reference sequence). The CDR3 totals 17 residues. DNA of the CDR3: TGTGCCAGCAGCTTAGGGGTTGGTGAGCGGGAGTTCGGGGAGCTGTTTTTT. Amino acids: CASSLGVGEREFGELFF.

J is TRBJ2-5 and V is TRBV7-6; 10 positions agree with TRBD1. The CDR3 consists of 17 residues. Germline V CDR1 and CDR2: SGHVS, FNYEAQ. V dropped 1 base and J dropped 1; count of bases not matched to a gene: 6. CDR3 bases: TGTGCCAGCAGCTTAGGACAGGGGGCACCCTCCCAAGAGACCCAGTACTTC. Its translation is CASSLGQGAPSQETQYF.

This clonotype was seen a few times. The chain links TRBV29-1 to TRBJ2-7; TRBD1 is a possible D gene (5 bases). The V end was cut by 1 base, the J end by 6 bases, with 16 bases between. The length of the CDR3 is 14 residues. Germline values: CDR1 SQVTM, CDR2 ANQGSEA. CDR3 nucleotides: TGCAGCGTTGAAGGCCAGGGTGTTGCTGGCGAGCAGTACTTC. Translation: CSVEGQGVAGEQYF.